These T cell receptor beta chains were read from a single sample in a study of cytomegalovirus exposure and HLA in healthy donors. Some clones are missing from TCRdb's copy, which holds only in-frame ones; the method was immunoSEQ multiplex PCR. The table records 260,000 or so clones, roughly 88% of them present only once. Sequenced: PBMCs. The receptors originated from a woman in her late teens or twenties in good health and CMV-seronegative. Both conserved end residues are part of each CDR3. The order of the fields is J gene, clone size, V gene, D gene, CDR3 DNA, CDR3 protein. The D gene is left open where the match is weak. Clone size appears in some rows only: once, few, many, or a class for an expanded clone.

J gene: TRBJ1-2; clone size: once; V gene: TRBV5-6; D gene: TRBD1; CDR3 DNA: TGTGCCAGCAGCTCTGGGACAGCCTATGGCTACACCTTC; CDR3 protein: CASSSGTAYGYTF
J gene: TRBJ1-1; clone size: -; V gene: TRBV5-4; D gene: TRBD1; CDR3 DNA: TGTGCCAGCAGCTTGTACAGGGGGGTGACCGCTGAAGCTTTCTTT; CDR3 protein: CASSLYRGVTAEAFF
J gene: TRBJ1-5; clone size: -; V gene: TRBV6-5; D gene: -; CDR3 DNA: TGTGCCAGCAGTCAACAGGGTGGCCAGCCCCAGCATTTT; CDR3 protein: CASSQQGGQPQHF
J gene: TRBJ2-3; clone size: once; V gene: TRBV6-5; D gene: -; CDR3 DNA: TGTGCCAGCAGTGGGGACATCCCAAGCAGGGATACGCAGTATTTT; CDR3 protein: CASSGDIPSRDTQYF
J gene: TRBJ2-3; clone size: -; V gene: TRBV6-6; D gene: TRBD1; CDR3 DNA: TGTGCCAGCAGAAAGGGACAGGTGACCACAGATACGCAGTATTTT; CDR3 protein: CASRKGQVTTDTQYF
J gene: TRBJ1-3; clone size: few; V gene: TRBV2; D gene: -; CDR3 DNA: TGTGCCAGCGTAACCCTGGCAAACACCATATATTTT; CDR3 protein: CASVTLANTIYF
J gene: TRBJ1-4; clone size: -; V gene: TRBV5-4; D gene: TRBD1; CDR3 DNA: TGTGCCAGCAGCTTGGCCGAGACAGGGGGATATGAAAAACTGTTTTTT; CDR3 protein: CASSLAETGGYEKLFF
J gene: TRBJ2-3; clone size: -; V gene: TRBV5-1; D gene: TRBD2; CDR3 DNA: TGCGCCAGCACAGAAGAACTAGCGGGAACCTCCCCAGATACGCAGTATTTT; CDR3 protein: CASTEELAGTSPDTQYF
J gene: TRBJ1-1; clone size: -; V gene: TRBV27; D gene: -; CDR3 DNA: TGTGCCAGCAGTTTCCCGGGGTCCGATGCTTTCTTT; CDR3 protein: CASSFPGSDAFF
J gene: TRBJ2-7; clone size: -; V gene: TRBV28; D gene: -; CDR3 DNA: TGTGCCAGCAGTTTATGGGCAGGTGAGCAGTACTTC; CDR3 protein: CASSLWAGEQYF
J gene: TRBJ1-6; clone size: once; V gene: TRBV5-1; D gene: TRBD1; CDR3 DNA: TGCGCCAGCAGCTACCGGGACAGCCAAAATTCACCCCTCCACTTT; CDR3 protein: CASSYRDSQNSPLHF
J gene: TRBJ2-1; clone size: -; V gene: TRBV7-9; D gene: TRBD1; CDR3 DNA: TGTGCCAGCAGGGGGACAGGGGGCAAATTCAATGAGCAGTTCTTC; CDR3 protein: CASRGTGGKFNEQFF
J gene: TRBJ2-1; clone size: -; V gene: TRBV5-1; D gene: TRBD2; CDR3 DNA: TGCGCCAGCAGCTGGGGGGGACTTGGAAATGAGCAGTTCTTC; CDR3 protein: CASSWGGLGNEQFF
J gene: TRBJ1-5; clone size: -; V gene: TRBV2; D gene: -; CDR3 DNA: TGTGCCAGCAGTCCTCAGTATAGCAATCAGCCCCAGCATTTT; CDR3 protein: CASSPQYSNQPQHF
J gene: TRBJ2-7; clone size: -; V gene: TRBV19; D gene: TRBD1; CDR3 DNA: TGTGCCAGTAGTCCAAGAGTGGGACAGGGCTTCACCTACGAGCAGTACTTC; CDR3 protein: CASSPRVGQGFTYEQYF
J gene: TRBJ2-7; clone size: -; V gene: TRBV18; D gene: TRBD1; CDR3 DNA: TGTGCCAGCGCCAAAGATCCGGGACAGGGGGTATCCTACGAGCAGTACTTC; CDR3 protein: CASAKDPGQGVSYEQYF
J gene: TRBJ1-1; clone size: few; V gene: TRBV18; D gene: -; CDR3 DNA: TGTGCCAGCTCACCTACAGGGATGAACACTGAAGCTTTCTTT; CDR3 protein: CASSPTGMNTEAFF
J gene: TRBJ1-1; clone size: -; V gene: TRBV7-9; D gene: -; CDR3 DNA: TGTGCCAGCACCCAATCCCAATCTGAAGCTTTCTTT; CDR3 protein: CASTQSQSEAFF
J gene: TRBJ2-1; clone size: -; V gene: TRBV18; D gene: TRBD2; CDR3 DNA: TGTGCCAGCTCACAACTCGTCCTAGCGGGGCCAAATGAGCAGTTCTTC; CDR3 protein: CASSQLVLAGPNEQFF
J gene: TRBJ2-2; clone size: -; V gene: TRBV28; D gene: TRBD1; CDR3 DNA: TGTGCCAGCAGATGGGGGACAGGGGGCCCCGGGGAGCTGTTTTTT; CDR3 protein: CASRWGTGGPGELFF
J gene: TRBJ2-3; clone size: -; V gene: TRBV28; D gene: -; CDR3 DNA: TGTGCCAGCAGTTCCAGCGGACGCACAGATACGCAGTATTTT; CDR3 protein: CASSSSGRTDTQYF
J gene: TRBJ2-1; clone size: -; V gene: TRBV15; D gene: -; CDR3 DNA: TGTGCCACCAGCAGAGACCCACTCTCTACTCTAGCATTTCCCTTCTTC; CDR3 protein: CATSRDPLSTLAFPFF
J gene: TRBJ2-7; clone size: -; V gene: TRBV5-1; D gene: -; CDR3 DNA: TGCGCCAGCAGCTTAACCGAAAGACAGAGCGACGAGCAGTACTTC; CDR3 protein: CASSLTERQSDEQYF
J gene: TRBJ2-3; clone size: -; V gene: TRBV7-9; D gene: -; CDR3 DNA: TGTGCCAGCAGCTCCTCTGGGACTGTCGGAACAGATACGCAGTATTTT; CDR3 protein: CASSSSGTVGTDTQYF
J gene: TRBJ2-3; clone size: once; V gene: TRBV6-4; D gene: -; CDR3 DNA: TGTGCCAGCACATGGCCGGGGAGCGGGCCAACAGATACGCAGTATTTT; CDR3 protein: CASTWPGSGPTDTQYF
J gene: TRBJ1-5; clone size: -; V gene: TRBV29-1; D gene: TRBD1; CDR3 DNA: TGCAGCGTTAGACAGGGGATTGGCGGGAATCAGCCCCAGCATTTT; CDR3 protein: CSVRQGIGGNQPQHF
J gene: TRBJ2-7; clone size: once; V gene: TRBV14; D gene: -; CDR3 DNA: TGTGCCAGCAGCCAAGGGATTGGGCCGACCTACGAGCAGTACTTC; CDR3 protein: CASSQGIGPTYEQYF
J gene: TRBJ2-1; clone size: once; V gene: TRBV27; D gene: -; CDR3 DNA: TGTGCCAGCAGCCCCTCAGGTCCACAATTTAAGCAGTTCTTC; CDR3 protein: CASSPSGPQFKQFF
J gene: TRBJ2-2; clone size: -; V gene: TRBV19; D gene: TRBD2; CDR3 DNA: TGTGCCAGTAGTATAGTGGGGGGGACCGGGGAGCTGTTTTTT; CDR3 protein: CASSIVGGTGELFF
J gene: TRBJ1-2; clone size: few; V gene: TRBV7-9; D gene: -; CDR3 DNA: TGTGCCAGCAGCTTACGGGGAAGGACGGATGGCTACACCTTC; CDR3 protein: CASSLRGRTDGYTF
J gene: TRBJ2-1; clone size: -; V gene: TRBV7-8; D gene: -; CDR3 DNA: TGTGCCAGCAGCCTCGATCAGGGATTCAACAATGAGCAGTTCTTC; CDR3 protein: CASSLDQGFNNEQFF
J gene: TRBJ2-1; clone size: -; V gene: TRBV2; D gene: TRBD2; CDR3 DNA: TGTGCCAGCAGCGCACGGGGTAGCGGGAGGGGGAATGAGCAGTTCTTC; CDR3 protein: CASSARGSGRGNEQFF
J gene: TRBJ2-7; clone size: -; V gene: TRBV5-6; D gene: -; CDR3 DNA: TGTGCCAGCAGCTTGGACTACTCCTACGAGCAGTACTTC; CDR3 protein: CASSLDYSYEQYF
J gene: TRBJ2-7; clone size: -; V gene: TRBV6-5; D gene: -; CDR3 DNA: TGTGCCAGCAGTAAATGGGCTCTTACGGTCGTAGAGCAGTACTTC; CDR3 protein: CASSKWALTVVEQYF
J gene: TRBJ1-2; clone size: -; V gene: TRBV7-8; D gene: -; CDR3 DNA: TGTGCCAGCAGCTCCAACACAGACAGCTACACCTTC; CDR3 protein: CASSSNTDSYTF
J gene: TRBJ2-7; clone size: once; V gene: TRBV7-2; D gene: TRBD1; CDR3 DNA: TGTGCCAGCAGCCTGTCCCGGGACAGGGGGTACGAGCAGTACTTC; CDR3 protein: CASSLSRDRGYEQYF
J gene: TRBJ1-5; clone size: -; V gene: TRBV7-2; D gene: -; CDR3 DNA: TGTGCCAGCAGCTTTTTGGCTGTTAATCAGCCCCAGCATTTT; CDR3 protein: CASSFLAVNQPQHF
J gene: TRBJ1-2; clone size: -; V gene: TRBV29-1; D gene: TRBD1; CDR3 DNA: TGCAGCACCCGGACAGGACCGGGTGGCTACACCTTC; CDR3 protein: CSTRTGPGGYTF
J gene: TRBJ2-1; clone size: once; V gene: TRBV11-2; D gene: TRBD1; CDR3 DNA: TGTGCCAGCAGCTACTACAGGGGGAGCTCCTACAATGAGCAGTTCTTC; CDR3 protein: CASSYYRGSSYNEQFF
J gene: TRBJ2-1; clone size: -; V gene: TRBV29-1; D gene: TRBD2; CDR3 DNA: TGCAGCGTTGAAGATCCGGCGGGAGGTATAAATGAGCAGTTCTTC; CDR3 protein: CSVEDPAGGINEQFF
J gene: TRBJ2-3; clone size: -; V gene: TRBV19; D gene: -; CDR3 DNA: TGTGCCAGTAGTAGAATAGAGAGCACAGATACGCAGTATTTT; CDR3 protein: CASSRIESTDTQYF
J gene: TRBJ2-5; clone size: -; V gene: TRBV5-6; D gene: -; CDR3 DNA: TGTGCCAGCAGCTCCATGGCCCTTGTAGAGACCCAGTACTTC; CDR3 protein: CASSSMALVETQYF
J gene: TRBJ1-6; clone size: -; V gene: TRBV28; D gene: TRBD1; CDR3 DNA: TGTGCCAGCAGTCCCGCGACAGGGGATAATTCACCCCTCCACTTT; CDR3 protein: CASSPATGDNSPLHF
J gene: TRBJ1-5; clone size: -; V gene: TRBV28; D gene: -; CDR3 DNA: TGTGCCAGCAGTTTACGGGGGGGCAATCAGCCCCAGCATTTT; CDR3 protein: CASSLRGGNQPQHF
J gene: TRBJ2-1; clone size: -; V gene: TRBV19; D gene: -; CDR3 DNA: TGTGCCAGTAGTTACGATAGCGGATACAATGAGCAGTTCTTC; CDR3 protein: CASSYDSGYNEQFF